One sample yielded the 20 T cell receptor beta chains listed below, sequenced in a study of spatial heterogeneity in lung cancer. TCRdb re-derived calls from the 5' RACE reads in MiXCR, one entry per CDR3 protein. The top ten hold 20% to 25% of the sample, which has around 5,000 distinct CDR3 sequences, just under 3% seen once. The time point here: sample taken at primary tumor resection. The material sequenced was normal lung tissue next to the tumor, taken at surgery. These receptors were taken from a male donor with early-stage non-small cell lung cancer.

This clonotype came up many times. The J gene is TRBJ2-7, the V gene TRBV5-4, with a weak D call TRBD1 (5 bases). The CDR3 contains 13 residues. From germline, CDR1 is SGHNT and CDR2 YYREEE (reference sequence). V was trimmed by 2 bases and J by 1 base, leaving 7 bases between them. The CDR3 region is CASSFRGSYEQYF. The CDR3 nucleotides are TGTGCCAGCAGCTTTAGGGGATCCTACGAGCAGTACTTC.

This clonotype was counted ten times or more. This chain connects TRBV2 to TRBJ1-5; D call uncertain. This CDR3 is built from 15 residues. V lost 6 bases and J 0 bases, leaving 12 bases between the germline ends. The germline CDR1 and CDR2 sequences are SNHLY and FYNNEI. CDR3 region: CASSVDNLSNQPQHF. The CDR3 bases are TGTGCCAGCAGCGTTGACAATCTTAGCAATCAGCCCCAGCATTTT. The complete variable domain, with remaining parts taken from reference TRBV2 and TRBJ1-5, reads EPEVTQTPSHQVTQMGQEVILRCVPISNHLYFYWYRQILGQKVEFLVSFYNNEISEKSEIFDDQFSVERPDGSNFTLKIRSTKLEDSAMYFCASSVDNLSNQPQHFGDGTRLSIL.

This clonotype is medium-sized by share. The chain links TRBV7-2 to TRBJ2-7, with D maybe TRBD1 (9 bases). The CDR3 consists of 19 residues. Trimming removed 2 bases from V and 0 bases from J, with 23 bases in between. Per the germline V gene, CDR1 is SGHTA and CDR2 is FQGNSA. DNA of the CDR3: TGTGCCAGCAGCTTACATCCTGGCGGGACAGGGACTAGCTCCTACGAGCAGTACTTC. Protein: CASSLHPGGTGTSSYEQYF.

This clonotype is judged medium-sized (0.01 to 0.1%). This chain connects TRBV9 to TRBJ2-1; 8 bases are shared with TRBD1. The ends lost 3 bases at V and 0 bases at J; junction bases unmatched: 5. Per the germline V gene, CDR1 is SGDLS and CDR2 is YYNGEE. This CDR3 comprises 16 residues. CDR3 nucleotides: TGTGCCAGCAGCGCGCCTGGACAGGGCTCCTACAATGAGCAGTTCTTC. The encoded protein is CASSAPGQGSYNEQFF.

This clonotype has only a few counts. The CDR3 nucleotides read TGTGCCAGCAGCTGGGGATCAACCTACGAGCAGTACGTC. This codes for CASSWGSTYEQYV. The genes are TRBV6-2 or TRBV6-3 and TRBJ2-7, with unresolved D. Germline V CDR1 and CDR2: MNHEY, SVGEGT. This CDR3 is built from 13 residues. The ends were cut back, 6 bases at V and 2 bases at J, with 11 bases in the middle.

By share, this clonotype counts as medium-sized. The chain recombines TRBV10-2 with TRBJ2-3, with 8 bases fitting TRBD1. The germline V gene encodes CDR1 WSHSY and CDR2 SAAADI. After removal of 4 bases from V and 2 bases from J, the junction contained 17 bases not matched to a gene. The CDR3 is made up of 19 amino acids. The CDR3 sequence: CASSGNPLDRGGLTDTQYF. The CDR3 coding sequence is TGCGCCAGCAGTGGCAACCCCCTTGACAGGGGTGGGCTCACAGATACGCAGTATTTT.

This clonotype was seen repeatedly, ten times or more. The chain links TRBV27 to TRBJ2-4; tentative D call: TRBD1 (6 bases). This CDR3 spans 13 amino acids. Trimming stripped 1 base from V and 5 bases from J, with 6 bases between. Germline V gene data show CDR1 as MNHEY and CDR2 as SMNVEV (reference sequence). CDR3 region: CASSLWGQNIQYF. The DNA for the CDR3 is TGTGCCAGCAGTTTATGGGGGCAAAACATTCAGTACTTC.

There are many counts of this clonotype. The chain uses TRBV27 and TRBJ2-5, with 9 bases aligning to TRBD1. Germline assignment: CDR1 MNHEY and CDR2 SMNVEV (reference sequence). V trimming: 6 bases; J trimming: 5 bases; junction bases outside the gene matches: 7. The CDR3 has 14 amino acids. The CDR3 spells CASRLQGARETQYF. The CDR3 DNA is TGTGCCAGCAGATTACAGGGGGCGAGGGAGACCCAGTACTTC.

Regarding this clonotype: The conserved phenylalanine or tryptophan normally closing the CDR3 is absent here, so this likely arose from a read error. The DNA is omitted, as the CDR3 cannot be located on it reliably, and the CDR3 follows TCRdb's listing. The CDR3 sequence: CASSLNGATGAEACG. V usage is TRBV11-3 and J usage is TRBJ1-1; the D call in the table, TRBD1, was not verified against the DNA. The CDR3 is 15 amino acids long, termini counted. CDR1 and CDR2 (germline): SGHNT, YENEEA.

This clonotype has ten or more counts. This rearrangement joins TRBV20-1 to TRBJ2-5; 15 positions agree with TRBD2. Germline V CDR1 and CDR2: DFQATT, SNEGSKA (reference sequence). With 5 bases clipped from V and 4 bases from J, the junction kept 5 bases outside the gene matches. This CDR3 is built from 15 residues. The DNA of the CDR3 is TGCAGTGCTCGGCCGGGACTAGCGGGGGGAGAGACCCAGTACTTC. Translating gives CSARPGLAGGETQYF.

This clonotype has at least ten counts. This rearrangement joins TRBV20-1 to TRBJ2-7, with 8 bases that match TRBD2. CDR1 and CDR2 from the germline V gene are DFQATT and SNEGSKA (reference sequence). V lost 7 bases to trimming and J lost 2 bases; unmatched junction nucleotides: 7. The CDR3 spans 13 residues. Written as DNA, the CDR3 is TGCAGTGTTCCGGGACTAGGACCCTACGAGCAGTACTTC. It specifies CSVPGLGPYEQYF.

This clonotype was counted many times. The V and J genes are TRBV6-5 and TRBJ2-1; D is ambiguous. CDR3 length: 14 residues. CDR1 and CDR2 from the germline V gene are MNHEY and SVGAGI. V lost 0 bases and J 8 bases, leaving 11 bases between the germline ends. CDR3 in DNA: TGTGCCAGCAGTTACTCCGGCGTCTGGGATGAGCAGTTCTTC. Its translation: CASSYSGVWDEQFF.

This clonotype was seen just once. A single base separates this from a much larger clone, so it may be a read error. A read error is likely, as this CDR3 ends without the conserved phenylalanine or tryptophan. The chain links TRBV6-4 to TRBJ2-3; the match to TRBD1 covers 8 bases. This CDR3 region has 15 residues. With 2 bases clipped from V and 4 bases from J, the junction kept 5 bases outside the gene matches. The V gene's germline CDR1 is MRHNA and CDR2 SNTAGT. CDR3 sequence reads: CASSDEAGGADTQYS. CDR3 in DNA: TGTGCCAGCAGTGACGAGGCAGGGGGCGCAGATACGCAGTATTCT.

This clonotype is labeled medium-sized. This chain uses TRBV2 with TRBJ2-3; TRBD2 agrees at 10 bases. Germline V gives CDR1 SNHLY, CDR2 FYNNEI. This CDR3 contains 17 residues. V was pared by 6 bases and J by 7 bases, with 16 bases of the junction left unmatched. The CDR3 sequence is CASSDGVAGGPGNTQYF. For the CDR3, the DNA is TGTGCCAGCAGCGATGGGGTAGCGGGAGGCCCGGGCAATACGCAGTATTTT. Complete variable domain (other parts from reference TRBV2 and TRBJ2-3): EPEVTQTPSHQVTQMGQEVILRCVPISNHLYFYWYRQILGQKVEFLVSFYNNEISEKSEIFDDQFSVERPDGSNFTLKIRSTKLEDSAMYFCASSDGVAGGPGNTQYFGPGTRLTVL.

This clonotype is medium-sized (0.01 to 0.1%) by share. The chain links TRBV5-1 to TRBJ2-3; D call uncertain. This CDR3 has 12 amino acids. The germline V gene encodes CDR1 SGHRS and CDR2 YFSETQ. The V end lost 2 bases, the J end lost 4 bases, and 5 bases lay between the germline ends. In nucleotides, the CDR3 is TGCGCCAGCAGCTTCCCAGCAGATACGCAGTATTTT. It encodes CASSFPADTQYF.

This clonotype was detected ten times or more. The rearrangement joins TRBV20-1 to TRBJ2-7, with TRBD1 matching over 7 bases. The CDR3 has 13 residues. With 5 bases clipped from V and 2 bases from J, the junction kept 6 bases outside the gene matches. The germline V gene encodes CDR1 DFQATT and CDR2 SNEGSKA (reference sequence). Here the CDR3 DNA reads TGCAGTGCTGAAGGGGACAGAACCTACGAGCAGTACTTC. This codes for CSAEGDRTYEQYF.

There are many counts of this clonotype. This chain connects TRBV6-5 to TRBJ2-1; D gene uncertain. The ends were cut back, 2 bases at V and 5 bases at J, with 7 bases in the middle. CDR1 is MNHEY and CDR2 is SVGAGI in the germline V gene. CDR3 size: 13 residues. The CDR3 spells CASSYKADNEQFF. The CDR3 coding sequence is TGTGCCAGCAGTTACAAGGCAGACAATGAGCAGTTCTTC.

In its sample, this clonotype ranks as medium-sized. The CDR3 here is CASTDDRPNTEAFF. Here the CDR3 DNA reads TGTGCCAGCACCGATGACAGGCCGAACACTGAAGCTTTCTTT. The gene calls are TRBV12-3 or TRBV12-4 and TRBJ1-1, with D tentatively TRBD1 (6 bases). The CDR3 runs to 14 residues. V lost 7 bases and J lost 1, with 13 bases in between.

This clonotype is medium-sized (0.01 to 0.1%) in the sample. DNA for the CDR3: TGCAGTGCTAGAGTGATAAACATTCAGTACTTC. This codes for CSARVINIQYF. The V call is TRBV20-1, the J call TRBJ2-4; D is unclear. In germline, CDR1 is DFQATT, CDR2 SNEGSKA (reference sequence). The V and J ends lost 1 base and 6 bases respectively, with 4 bases between them. The CDR3 totals 11 residues.

This clonotype was recorded many times. This may be a read error, as it is one base from a much larger clone. This chain joins TRBV12-5 and TRBJ1-2, with no clear D. The CDR3 is made up of 12 amino acids. Germline V gene lookup returns CDR1 LGHNT and CDR2 FRNRAP. The CDR3 reads CASGLGHYGYNF. The CDR3 nucleotides are TGTGCTAGTGGTTTGGGACACTATGGCTACAACTTC.